Detailed here is one T cell receptor beta chain. Its antigen remains unidentified. The sample belongs to a study of CD8 T cells in ankylosing spondylitis. Broader study findings: According to the report, clones linked to the disease were significantly enriched in matched synovial fluid samples taken from ankylosing spondylitis patients. A motif in TCR beta, a set of eight highly homologous variants, appeared characteristic of ankylosing spondylitis blood.

TCRdb re-called the 5' RACE reads through MiXCR, storing one row per CDR3 protein. The repertoire holds about 420,000 distinct CDR3 sequences, with more than 20% as singletons. This receptor was identified in a male donor with ankylosing spondylitis. Sample: blood, either unsorted or a sorted T cell fraction (not recorded which).

The CDR3, as DNA: TGTGCCAGCAGTTTTCAGCACCTGAACACTGAAGCTTTCTTT. Residues: CASSFQHLNTEAFF. This rearrangement joins TRBV12-3 or TRBV12-4 to TRBJ1-1; no clear D gene. Trimming took 3 bases from V and 0 from J, leaving 8 bases between them. The CDR3 consists of 14 residues.